The clone carrying this T cell receptor beta chain was detected only once. Repertoires were generated with immunoSEQ multiplex PCR, while TCRdb's copy carries only in-frame clones and drops some. The table lists under 30,000 clones, about 85% of them singletons, with 9% to 9.5% in the top ten. The data stem from a study of blood T cell repertoires in COVID-19. As for the study in general: Samples taken during acute and convalescent COVID-19 were collected in the United States, Italy and Spain. Sources were T cells, B-cell-depleted T cells, or PBMCs; the material itself was cDNA or gDNA.

This CDR3 is built from 15 residues. V was clipped by 5 bases and J by 8 bases, with 21 bases between them. CDR1 is MNHNY, CDR2 SVGAGI, per germline (reference sequence). The J gene is TRBJ1-2, the V gene TRBV6-6, with a tentative D call TRBD1 (6 bases). The sample comprised peripheral blood. The TCR was taken from a human donor in a cohort sampled during active COVID-19. CDR3 in amino acids: CASSPNRDSLRGYTF. The CDR3 DNA follows: TGTGCCAGCAGTCCAAACAGGGATAGTCTTCGAGGCTACACCTTC.